The rows below give T cell receptor beta chains drawn from one sample of a study of T cell responses to AZD1222 COVID-19 vaccine. Measured with immunoSEQ multiplex PCR; TCRdb has only the in-frame clones, and not every one. The profile shows under 200,000 clones, about 95% of them singletons. The starting material was peripheral blood, obtained on day 0 of AZD1222 vaccination. All receptors come from an adult in good health. CDR3s include the opening cysteine and the closing phenylalanine or tryptophan. Each record gives: J gene, D gene, CDR3 length, clone size, V gene, CDR3 protein, CDR3 DNA. A D gene is named only where the DNA matches it firmly. The listing skips clone size in some rows; elsewhere it reads once, few, many or a size class.

>TRBJ2-3|TRBD2|14|-|TRBV6-6
CASSRGLASDTQYF
TGTGCCAGCAGCAGAGGACTAGCCTCAGATACGCAGTATTTT
>TRBJ1-2|-|14|-|TRBV28
CASRPTDRYSGYTF
TGTGCCAGCAGGCCCACCGACAGGTACAGTGGCTACACCTTC
>TRBJ2-1|-|13|-|TRBV2
CASERDSYNEQFF
TGTGCCAGCGAAAGGGACTCTTACAATGAGCAGTTCTTC
>TRBJ1-4|TRBD1|15|-|TRBV28
CASSSPGTGNEKLFF
TGTGCCAGCAGTTCCCCCGGGACAGGGAATGAAAAACTGTTTTTT
>TRBJ2-7|-|14|-|TRBV28
CASSPRGLSYEQYF
TGTGCCAGCAGTCCAAGGGGGTTGTCCTACGAGCAGTACTTC
>TRBJ2-2|-|17|few|TRBV4-1
CASSRRIDGSLTGELFF
TGCGCCAGCAGCCGGCGAATTGACGGGAGTCTTACCGGGGAGCTGTTTTTT
>TRBJ1-3|-|15|-|TRBV7-9
CASSPNPGQGNTIYF
TGTGCCAGCAGCCCCAACCCGGGACAAGGAAACACCATATATTTT
>TRBJ1-2|-|13|-|TRBV6-5
CASTQRNEGGYTF
TGTGCCAGCACCCAAAGAAACGAGGGCGGCTACACCTTC
>TRBJ1-5|-|15|-|TRBV27
CASSVGQNSNQPQHF
TGTGCCAGCAGTGTCGGACAGAATAGCAATCAGCCCCAGCATTTT
>TRBJ2-1|TRBD2|15|-|TRBV4-2
CASSQGTSSYNEQFF
TGTGCCAGCAGCCAAGGGACTAGCTCCTACAATGAGCAGTTCTTC
>TRBJ2-1|TRBD1|16|-|TRBV4-2
CASSHPGQGANNEQFF
TGTGCCAGCAGCCATCCAGGACAGGGGGCGAATAATGAGCAGTTCTTC